Presented here are 25 T cell receptor beta chains from one specimen sequenced in a study of shared clonotypes between healthy human individuals. Only in-frame clones appear in the TCRdb table, and some are missing; sequencing was by immunoSEQ multiplex PCR. This table has 2,500,000 or so clones, under 95% appearing once. Input material: naive CD4+ T cells from PBMCs. The subset here: CD45RA+ positively selected. The receptor set was obtained from a man between 18 and 29 years old in good health. Some clones in this sample may be carry-over from other donors' samples.

The rearrangement links TRBV30 to TRBJ2-7, with TRBD1 matching 7 bases. The CDR3 extends over 14 amino acids. The V and J ends lost 5 bases and 2 bases, in that order; junction bases with no gene match: 9. Germline V CDR1 and CDR2: GTSNPN, SVGIG (reference sequence). The CDR3, as DNA: TGTGCCTGGGGTCCTGGGACAGTAGCCTACGAGCAGTACTTC. Translating gives CAWGPGTVAYEQYF.

This chain joins TRBV7-2 and TRBJ2-2; TRBD1 or TRBD2 may be the D gene (5 bases each). Per germline, CDR1 SGHTA and CDR2 FQGNSA. The CDR3 runs to 17 residues. The ends were cut back, 5 bases at V and 4 bases at J, with 20 bases in the middle. The chain's CDR3 is CASSGVRASGATGELFF. Here the CDR3 DNA reads TGTGCCAGCAGCGGGGTCCGGGCCTCCGGGGCCACCGGGGAGCTGTTTTTT.

The chain recombines TRBV7-9 with TRBJ2-3, with D maybe TRBD1 (6 bases). V lost 1 base and J 0 bases, leaving 11 bases between the germline ends. Germline V CDR1 and CDR2: SEHNR, FQNEAQ (reference sequence). The CDR3 length is 16 residues. The CDR3 bases are TGTGCCAGCAGCTTAGATAAGACAGGAAGCACAGATACGCAGTATTTT. Translated: CASSLDKTGSTDTQYF.

The chain carries TRBV5-1 and TRBJ2-3; TRBD2 agrees at 8 bases. Trimming cost V 4 bases and J 4 bases; bases outside gene matches: 11. This CDR3 comprises 16 residues. Germline-derived CDR1 and CDR2 are SGHRS and YFSETQ. The CDR3: CASSPRLGRAADTQYF. The CDR3 bases are TGCGCCAGCAGCCCACGACTCGGGAGGGCAGCAGATACGCAGTATTTT.

This chain connects TRBV28 to TRBJ1-5, with a weak D call TRBD1 (6 bases). Trimming pared 4 bases from V and 6 bases from J, leaving 19 bases between. The germline CDR1 and CDR2 sequences are MDHEN and SYDVKM. The CDR3 is made up of 16 amino acids. CDR3 nucleotide sequence: TGTGCCAGCAGTTGGCTGGACAGCGAGATATCTCAGCCCCAGCATTTT. Its translation is CASSWLDSEISQPQHF.

This sequence joins TRBV7-2 and TRBJ2-7, with D unclear. Germline CDR1 SGHTA, CDR2 FQGNSA. The V and J ends lost 4 bases and 2 bases respectively, with 15 bases between them. The CDR3 consists of 15 residues. The CDR3 coding sequence is TGTGCCAGCAGCTCCGGCGGCGGAACAACCTACGAGCAGTACTTC. Translating gives CASSSGGGTTYEQYF.

This chain links TRBV7-2 with TRBJ2-1; 12 bases map to TRBD2. CDR1 is SGHTA, CDR2 FQGNSA, per germline. V dropped 5 bases and J dropped 7; count of bases not matched to a gene: 9. The CDR3 extends over 16 amino acids. CDR3 nucleotides: TGTGCCAGCAGCCCCCAACTAGCGGGAGGTCTAAATGAGCAGTTCTTC. Encoded protein: CASSPQLAGGLNEQFF.

The V call is TRBV29-1, the J call TRBJ2-3, with TRBD1 identical over 10 bases. The CDR3 sequence is 14 residues long. Per the germline V gene, CDR1 is SQVTM and CDR2 is ANQGSEA. Trimming at V came to 7 bases and at J to 3 bases, leaving 7 bases not matched to a gene. CDR3 in amino acids: CSGMGQGWTDTQYF. The CDR3 DNA follows: TGCAGCGGTATGGGACAGGGGTGGACAGATACGCAGTATTTT.

The chain joins TRBV5-1 to TRBJ2-1, with 12 bases aligning to TRBD2. Trimming took 4 bases from V and 5 from J; bases not matched to a gene: 4. The CDR3 loop spans 15 amino acids. Germline V gene data show CDR1 as SGHRS and CDR2 as YFSETQ. The DNA for the CDR3 is TGCGCCAGCAGCCCACGGACTAGCGGGAACAATGAGCAGTTCTTC. Protein product: CASSPRTSGNNEQFF.

This chain uses TRBV27 with TRBJ2-5, with TRBD2 matching 15 bases. V was pared by 5 bases and J by 5 bases, with 21 bases of the junction left unmatched. The germline V gene encodes CDR1 MNHEY and CDR2 SMNVEV (reference sequence). The CDR3 loop spans 21 amino acids. The CDR3 loop reads CASSPRIYGLAGGRGKETQYF. In DNA form, the CDR3 reads TGTGCCAGCAGTCCTCGTATCTATGGACTAGCGGGAGGGAGAGGGAAGGAGACCCAGTACTTC.

The chain carries TRBV5-4 and TRBJ2-5, with TRBD2 matching over 12 bases. Germline V gene data show CDR1 as SGHNT and CDR2 as YYREEE (reference sequence). V gave up 4 bases and J gave up 5 bases; unmatched junction bases: 9. The CDR3 extends over 16 amino acids. This CDR3 is CASSIGPGTSGETQYF. The CDR3 coding sequence is TGTGCCAGCAGCATCGGTCCCGGGACTAGCGGGGAGACCCAGTACTTC.

This clone came up once. The chain couples TRBV28 to TRBJ2-2, with 7 bases lining up with TRBD1. V lost 5 bases, J lost 2 bases, and 8 bases stayed unmatched. Per germline, CDR1 MDHEN and CDR2 SYDVKM. The CDR3 is made up of 16 amino acids. The CDR3 region is CASSITGTANTGELFF. The CDR3 nucleotides read TGTGCCAGCAGTATTACCGGGACAGCTAACACCGGGGAGCTGTTTTTT.

The chain employs TRBV25-1 and TRBJ2-5; D uncertain. From germline, CDR1 is MGHDK and CDR2 SYGVNS. V lost 2 bases, J lost 2 bases, and 6 bases lay in between. This CDR3 spans 13 amino acids. CDR3 bases: TGTGCCAGCAGTGAAGGGCCACAAGAGACCCAGTACTTC. Translation gives CASSEGPQETQYF.

The V gene is TRBV7-8, the J gene TRBJ1-5; 7 bases agree with TRBD1. Germline assignment: CDR1 SGHVS and CDR2 FQNEAQ. Trimming removed 6 bases from V and 6 bases from J; junction bases left unmatched: 5. The CDR3 has 13 residues. The CDR3 here is CASRLSGGQPQHF. In DNA, the CDR3 is TGTGCCAGCAGACTTTCAGGGGGTCAGCCCCAGCATTTT.

This CDR3 is CANISRGRQGVPPGANVLTF. The CDR3 DNA reads TGCGCCAACATTTCCAGGGGGCGGCAGGGGGTGCCACCGGGGGCCAACGTCCTGACTTTC. The chain carries TRBV23-1 and TRBJ2-6, with 8 nucleotides matching TRBD1. TRBV23-1 is an open reading frame whose function is uncertain. There are 20 residues in the CDR3. The V segment lost 10 bases and the J segment 4 bases; nucleotides outside the gene matches: 24.

This clone was seen only a few times. V gene TRBV20-1 combines with J gene TRBJ1-1, with D possibly being TRBD1 (5 bases). CDR3 length: 11 residues. Per germline, CDR1 DFQATT and CDR2 SNEGSKA (reference sequence). The CDR3 DNA is TGCAGATGGGGCAGGATGACTGAAGCTTTCTTT. Its translation: CRWGRMTEAFF.

This clone was recorded once. The chain employs TRBV9 and TRBJ1-3, with D perhaps TRBD1 (5 bases). The CDR3 is 14 amino acids. Germline CDR1 reads SGDLS; CDR2 reads YYNGEE. Trimming left V 0 bases short and J 9 bases short, with 13 bases between. The CDR3 DNA sequence: TGTGCCAGCAGCGTAGGGCAGGGATTAGGCACCATATATTTT. Amino acid sequence: CASSVGQGLGTIYF.

This chain links TRBV4-3 with TRBJ1-6, with 7 positions matching TRBD1. After removal of 0 bases from V and 7 bases from J, the junction contained 6 bases not matched to a gene. Germline CDR1 and CDR2: LGHNA and YSLEER. The CDR3 loop spans 16 amino acids. The CDR3 DNA sequence: TGCGCCAGCAGCCAAGATCAGGGACAGAGAAATTCACCCCTCCACTTT. It is translated as CASSQDQGQRNSPLHF.

The chain joins TRBV10-3 to TRBJ2-7, with unresolved D. Germline loops: CDR1 ENHRY, CDR2 SYGVKD. V lost 8 bases and J 3 bases, leaving 8 bases between the germline ends. This CDR3 is 11 amino acids long. CDR3 DNA sequence: TGTGCCATCGGCCAACTCTACGAGCAGTACTTC. As protein: CAIGQLYEQYF.

The chain employs TRBV28 and TRBJ1-3, with a possible D match to TRBD1 (5 bases). Per germline, CDR1 MDHEN and CDR2 SYDVKM. The CDR3 consists of 15 residues. V was cut by 9 bases and J by 0 bases, with 15 bases left in between. The CDR3 loop reads CASSNGGTSGNTIYF. CDR3 coding DNA: TGTGCCAGTTCAAACGGGGGTACCTCTGGAAACACCATATATTTT.

For this clone: The DNA is omitted, as the CDR3 cannot be located on it reliably, and the CDR3 follows TCRdb's listing. This chain joins TRBV30 and TRBJ1-3. A total of 13 residues make up the CDR3, ends included. Germline lookup yields CDR1 GTSNPN and CDR2 SVGIG (reference sequence). The CDR3 here is CAWAPGRETPYIF.

As for this clone: Other DNA sequences in the same sample also yield this CDR3. This rearrangement joins TRBV5-1 to TRBJ2-2; 8 bases match TRBD1. CDR3 size: 14 residues. Germline CDR1 reads SGHRS; CDR2 reads YFSETQ. The trim removed 4 bases at V and 5 bases at J, leaving 4 bases unmatched. CDR3 coding DNA: TGCGCCAGCAGCGGACAGGGAGGAACCGGGGAGCTGTTTTTT. Encoded protein: CASSGQGGTGELFF. The whole variable domain, filled in from reference TRBV5-1 and TRBJ2-2, reads KAGVTQTPRYLIKTRGQQVTLSCSPISGHRSVSWYQQTPGQGLQFLFEYFSETQRNKGNFPGRFSGRQFSNSRSEMNVSTLELGDSALYLCASSGQGGTGELFFGEGSRLTVL.

V gene TRBV28 combines with J gene TRBJ1-2, with unresolved D. The CDR3 runs to 13 residues. V was pared by 6 bases and J by 6 bases, with 14 bases between. Germline V CDR1 and CDR2: MDHEN, SYDVKM. CDR3 sequence (DNA): TGTGCCAGCAGGGTCCTGACTTCGGATGGCTACACCTTC. It is translated as CASRVLTSDGYTF.

V gene TRBV30 combines with J gene TRBJ1-4; D remains ambiguous. CDR3 length: 13 residues. CDR1 GTSNPN and CDR2 SVGIG come from the germline V gene (reference sequence). V was clipped by 5 bases and J by 8 bases, with 15 bases between them. The CDR3 here is CAWGFRRYEKLFF. CDR3 nucleotides: TGTGCCTGGGGTTTCAGGCGTTACGAAAAACTGTTTTTT.

Here the CDR3 reads CASSQPGENTEAFF. CDR3 in DNA: TGTGCCAGCAGCCAACCGGGGGAAAACACTGAAGCTTTCTTT. The chain uses TRBV11-2 and TRBJ1-1, with a weak D call TRBD1 (5 bases). Trimming left V 5 bases short and J 2 bases short, with 12 bases between. Germline assignment: CDR1 SGHAT and CDR2 FQNNGV. The CDR3 runs to 14 residues.